The rows below give T cell receptor beta chains drawn from one sample of a study of blood T cell repertoires in COVID-19. Only in-frame clones appear in the TCRdb table, and some are missing; sequencing was by immunoSEQ multiplex PCR. This sample has about 270,000 clones, with around 81% found just once. The sequenced material came from peripheral blood. These receptors were collected from a woman between 45 and 60 years old with active or convalescent COVID-19. CDR3s include the opening cysteine and the closing phenylalanine or tryptophan. The order of the fields is J gene, V gene, CDR3 protein.

TRBJ1-1 TRBV28 CASSPGTGNTEAFF
TRBJ2-2 TRBV12-3/TRBV12-4 CASSFHGTGELFF
TRBJ1-6 TRBV10-3 CAISGPGGSYNSPLHF
TRBJ2-2 TRBV28 CASRLPPGLAGVGGELFF
TRBJ2-3 TRBV28 CASTSGSGGTDTQYF
TRBJ1-1 TRBV12-3/TRBV12-4 CASGYRETTEAFF
TRBJ2-1 TRBV14 CASSLGLAGYNEQFF
TRBJ1-2 TRBV11-2 CASSLAANYGYTF
TRBJ2-3 TRBV7-6 CASSRPGLAGVTRGVDTQYF
TRBJ1-5 TRBV30 CAWSLGGLGNQPQHF
TRBJ2-7 TRBV20-1 CSASRTSSYYEQYF
TRBJ2-1 TRBV5-6 CASSLARWADSSNEQFF
TRBJ1-5 TRBV6-6 CASNGQLAVNQPQHF
TRBJ1-2 TRBV4-2 CASSQDLNVYGYTF
TRBJ1-1 TRBV6-5 CASRDPGSEAFF
TRBJ1-4 TRBV5-1 CASSLTGLNEKLFF
TRBJ1-4 TRBV19 CASRGWGPNEKLFF
TRBJ1-1 TRBV12-3/TRBV12-4 CASSRTGEAFF
TRBJ2-3 TRBV9 CASSVELAGGPGDTQYF
TRBJ2-7 TRBV5-1 CASSSGLAGFYEQYF
TRBJ2-3 TRBV28 CASSSPGVSSAQYF
TRBJ2-3 TRBV28 CASTPGSTAGFDTQYF
TRBJ2-3 TRBV7-6 CASSLTTSPSDTQYF
TRBJ1-2 TRBV4-2 CASSHPQGRGGGYTF
TRBJ2-1 TRBV18 CASSPGGAYNEQFF
TRBJ2-4 TRBV3-1/TRBV3-2 CASSQDGGASWAKNIQYF
TRBJ2-7 TRBV7-9 CASSKEDGLARTHSFYEQYF
TRBJ1-2 TRBV12-5 CASRGGTGGYTF
TRBJ1-1 TRBV20-1 CSASSPENTEAFF
TRBJ1-5 TRBV7-2 CASSLDRGVQPQHF
TRBJ1-5 TRBV6-5 CASSMDIYQPQHF
TRBJ2-2 TRBV6-5 CASSYQLAGGGGELFF
TRBJ2-3 TRBV3-1/TRBV3-2 CASSPRLDRGPTDTQYF
TRBJ2-3 TRBV5-5 CASSNSLAEGSLTQYF
TRBJ2-7 TRBV7-6 CASSLAGTSGTQFYEQYF
TRBJ2-1 TRBV11-2 CASSPTTSGTYNEQFF
TRBJ2-2 TRBV28 CASGSAGHDTGELFF
TRBJ1-1 TRBV5-1 CASSLAGAASEAFF
TRBJ1-4 TRBV7-9 CASSFTGNEKLFF
TRBJ2-1 TRBV6-5 CASVGDYNEQFF
TRBJ2-5 TRBV11-2 CASSHRRLAGGGGRETQYF
TRBJ1-1 TRBV10-2 CASSPGVMNTEAFF
TRBJ1-4 TRBV28 CASNHGGRSGGEKLFF
TRBJ2-2 TRBV6-5 CASRGLAGRTGELFF